This TCR beta chain was found in a study of shared clonotypes between healthy human individuals. Study information: The study enrolled a couple of women and a few men aged 18 to 49.

The assay was immunoSEQ multiplex PCR, and TCRdb's table has in-frame clones only and misses some. The repertoire consists of about 700,000 clones, with roughly 94% occurring once and the leading ten covering approximately 24%. Regarding this clone: Its target is not known.

Germline values: CDR1 SGHVS, CDR2 FQNEAQ. V was trimmed by 1 base and J by 0 bases, leaving 16 bases between them. The CDR3 covers 18 residues. Study-wide results and caveats: Non-shared clonotypes were found to have lower generation probabilities than the clonotypes that were shared by all four of the sorted-subset donors.

Naive CD8 cells were CD45RO-negative, positively selected for CCR7, excluding terminally differentiated effector memory CD45RA+ cells. All donors qualified as healthy HIV-negative adults and had experienced no recent acute infections or vaccinations. The sample was naive CD8+ T cells sorted from blood. V usage is TRBV7-8 and J usage is TRBJ1-3; possible D gene TRBD1, 5 bases. This clonotype originated in a man aged 30 to 45 in good health. The chain's CDR3 is CASSLGGVSVFSGNTIYF. The CDR3 region has the DNA TGTGCCAGCAGCTTAGGGGGGGTTAGTGTGTTCTCTGGAAACACCATATATTTT.